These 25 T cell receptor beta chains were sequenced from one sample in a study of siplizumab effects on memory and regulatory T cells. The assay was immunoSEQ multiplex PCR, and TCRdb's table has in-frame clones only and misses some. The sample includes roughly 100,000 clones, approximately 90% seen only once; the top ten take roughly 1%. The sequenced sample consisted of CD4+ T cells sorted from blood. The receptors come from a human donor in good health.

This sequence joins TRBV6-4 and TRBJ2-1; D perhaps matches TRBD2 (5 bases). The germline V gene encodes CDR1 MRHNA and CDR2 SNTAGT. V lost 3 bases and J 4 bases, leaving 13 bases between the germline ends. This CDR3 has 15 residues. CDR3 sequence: CASSEYGDPYNEQFF. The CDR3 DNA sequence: TGTGCCAGCAGTGAATACGGGGATCCATACAATGAGCAGTTCTTC.

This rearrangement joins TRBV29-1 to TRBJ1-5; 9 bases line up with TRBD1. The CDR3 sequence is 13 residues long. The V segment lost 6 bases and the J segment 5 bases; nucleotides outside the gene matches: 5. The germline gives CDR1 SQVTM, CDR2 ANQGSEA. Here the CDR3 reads CSVGQGLDQPQHF. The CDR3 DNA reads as TGCAGCGTGGGACAGGGTCTCGATCAGCCCCAGCATTTT.

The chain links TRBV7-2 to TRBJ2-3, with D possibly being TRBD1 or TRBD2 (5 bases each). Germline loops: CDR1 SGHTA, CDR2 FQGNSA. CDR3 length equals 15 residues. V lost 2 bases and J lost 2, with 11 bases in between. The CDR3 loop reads CASSLFGTITDTQYF. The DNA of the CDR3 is TGTGCCAGCAGCTTATTTGGGACCATCACAGATACGCAGTATTTT.

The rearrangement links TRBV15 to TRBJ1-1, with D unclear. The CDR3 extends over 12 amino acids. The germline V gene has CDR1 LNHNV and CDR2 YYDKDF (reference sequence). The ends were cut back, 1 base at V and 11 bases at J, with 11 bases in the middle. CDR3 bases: TGTGCCACCAGCAGAGGAGGGCAAAGCGCTTTCTTT. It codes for CATSRGGQSAFF.

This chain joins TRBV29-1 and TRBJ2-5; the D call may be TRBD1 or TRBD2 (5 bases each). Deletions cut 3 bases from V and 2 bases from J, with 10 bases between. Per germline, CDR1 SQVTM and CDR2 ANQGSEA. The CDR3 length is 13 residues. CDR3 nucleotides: TGCAGCGTTGATCAGGGACGTCAAGAGACCCAGTACTTC. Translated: CSVDQGRQETQYF.

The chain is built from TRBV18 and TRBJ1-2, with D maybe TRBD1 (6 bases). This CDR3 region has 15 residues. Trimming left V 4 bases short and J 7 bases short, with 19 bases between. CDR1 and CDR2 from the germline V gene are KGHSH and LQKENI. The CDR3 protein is CASSLQAGAPSGYTF. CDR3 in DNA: TGTGCCAGCTCACTCCAGGCGGGGGCCCCTTCTGGCTACACCTTC.

CDR3 sequence: CASSLKLAGTNTGELFF. In DNA, the CDR3 is TGTGCCAGCAGCTTAAAACTAGCGGGAACGAACACCGGGGAGCTGTTTTTT. The chain joins TRBV7-3 to TRBJ2-2, with TRBD2 matching 10 bases. There are 17 residues in the CDR3. CDR1 and CDR2 (germline): SGHTA, FQGTGA. The junction had 2 bases not matched to a gene; V was cut back by 1 base and J by 0 bases.

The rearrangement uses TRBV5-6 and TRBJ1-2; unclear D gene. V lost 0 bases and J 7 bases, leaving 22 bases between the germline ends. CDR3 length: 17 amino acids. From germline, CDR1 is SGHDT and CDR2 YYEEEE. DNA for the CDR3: TGTGCCAGCAGCTTGGCCGGGGAGGGCGAAGTCGAACGTGGCTACACCTTC. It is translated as CASSLAGEGEVERGYTF.

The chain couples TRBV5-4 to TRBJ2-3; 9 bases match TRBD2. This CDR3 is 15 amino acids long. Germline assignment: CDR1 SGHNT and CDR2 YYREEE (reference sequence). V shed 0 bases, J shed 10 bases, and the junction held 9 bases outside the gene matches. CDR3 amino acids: CASSLGLAELGSQYF. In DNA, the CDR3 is TGTGCCAGCAGCTTGGGACTAGCGGAGTTGGGATCGCAGTATTTT.

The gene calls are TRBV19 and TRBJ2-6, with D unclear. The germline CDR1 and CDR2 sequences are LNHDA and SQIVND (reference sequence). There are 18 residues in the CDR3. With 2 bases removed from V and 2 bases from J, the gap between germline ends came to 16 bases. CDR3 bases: TGTGCCAGTAGTATAAAAGTCCTGCGTCCCGCTGGGGCCAACGTCCTGACTTTC. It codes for CASSIKVLRPAGANVLTF. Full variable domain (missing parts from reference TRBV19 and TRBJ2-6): DGGITQSPKYLFRKEGQNVTLSCEQNLNHDAMYWYRQDPGQGLRLIYYSQIVNDFQKGDIAEGYSVSREKKESFPLTVTSAQKNPTAFYLCASSIKVLRPAGANVLTFGAGSRLTVL.

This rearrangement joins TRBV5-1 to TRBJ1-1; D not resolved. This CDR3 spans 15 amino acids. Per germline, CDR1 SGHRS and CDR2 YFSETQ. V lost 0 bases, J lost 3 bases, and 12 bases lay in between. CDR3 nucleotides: TGCGCCAGCAGCTTGGATTGGTTGCGGGACACTGAAGCTTTCTTT. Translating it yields CASSLDWLRDTEAFF. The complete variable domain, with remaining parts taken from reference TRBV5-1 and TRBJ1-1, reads KAGVTQTPRYLIKTRGQQVTLSCSPISGHRSVSWYQQTPGQGLQFLFEYFSETQRNKGNFPGRFSGRQFSNSRSEMNVSTLELGDSALYLCASSLDWLRDTEAFFGQGTRLTVV.

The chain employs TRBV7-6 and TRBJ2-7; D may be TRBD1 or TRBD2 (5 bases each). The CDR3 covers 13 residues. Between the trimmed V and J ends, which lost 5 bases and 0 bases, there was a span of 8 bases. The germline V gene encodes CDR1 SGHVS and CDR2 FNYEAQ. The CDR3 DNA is TGTGCCAGCAGCCACGGGACCTCCTACGAGCAGTACTTC. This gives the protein CASSHGTSYEQYF.

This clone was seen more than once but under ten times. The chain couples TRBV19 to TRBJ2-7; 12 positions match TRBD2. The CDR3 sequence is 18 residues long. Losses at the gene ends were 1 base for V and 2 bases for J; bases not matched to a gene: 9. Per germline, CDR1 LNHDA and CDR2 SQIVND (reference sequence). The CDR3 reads CASSIGEGLAGPTYEQYF. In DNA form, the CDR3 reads TGTGCCAGTAGTATAGGAGAGGGACTAGCGGGTCCAACCTACGAGCAGTACTTC.

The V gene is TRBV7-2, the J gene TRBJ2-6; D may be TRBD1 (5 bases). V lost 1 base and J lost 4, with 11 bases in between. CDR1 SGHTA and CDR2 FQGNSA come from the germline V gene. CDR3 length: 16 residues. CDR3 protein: CASSLVPRAGANVLTF. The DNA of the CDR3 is TGTGCCAGCAGCTTAGTACCCAGGGCCGGGGCCAACGTCCTGACTTTC.

CDR3 sequence reads: CASSFSWTGSLYGYTF. The CDR3 bases are TGTGCCAGCAGTTTTAGCTGGACAGGTTCCCTCTATGGCTACACCTTC. This chain joins TRBV28 and TRBJ1-2, with 7 bases that match TRBD1. The CDR3 contains 16 residues. After removal of 3 bases from V and 4 bases from J, the junction contained 11 bases not matched to a gene. Per germline, CDR1 MDHEN and CDR2 SYDVKM.

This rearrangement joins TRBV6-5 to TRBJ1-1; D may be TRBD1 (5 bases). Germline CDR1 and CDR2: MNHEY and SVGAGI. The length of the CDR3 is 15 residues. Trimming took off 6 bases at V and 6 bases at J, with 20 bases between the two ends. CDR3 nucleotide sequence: TGTGCCAGCAGGTCATACGGGACCGATGGAGCTGAAGCTTTCTTT. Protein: CASRSYGTDGAEAFF.

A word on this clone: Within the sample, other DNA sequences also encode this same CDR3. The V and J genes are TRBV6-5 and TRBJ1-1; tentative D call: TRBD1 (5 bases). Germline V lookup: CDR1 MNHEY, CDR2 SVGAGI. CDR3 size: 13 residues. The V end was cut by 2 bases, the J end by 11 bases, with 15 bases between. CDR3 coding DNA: TGTGCCAGCAGTTACGGGGGAGGGAAGAGTGCTTTCTTT. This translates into CASSYGGGKSAFF.

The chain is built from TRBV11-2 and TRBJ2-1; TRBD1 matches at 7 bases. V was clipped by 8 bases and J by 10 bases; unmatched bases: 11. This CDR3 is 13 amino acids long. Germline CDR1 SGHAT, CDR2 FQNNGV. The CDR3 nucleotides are TGTGCCAGCGAGGCGACAGGGCGAGGGGAGCAGTTCTTC. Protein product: CASEATGRGEQFF.

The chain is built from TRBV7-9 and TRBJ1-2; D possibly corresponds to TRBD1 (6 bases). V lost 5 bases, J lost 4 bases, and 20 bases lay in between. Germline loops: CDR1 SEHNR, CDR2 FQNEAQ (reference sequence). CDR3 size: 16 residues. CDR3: CASSRISGAGSYGYTF. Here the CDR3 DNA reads TGTGCCAGCAGCCGTATTTCAGGGGCGGGTAGCTATGGCTACACCTTC.

CDR3 protein: CASSKVSGDRGRRSAQYF. CDR3 coding DNA: TGTGCCAGCAGCAAAGTATCCGGGGACAGGGGGCGCAGGTCGGCCCAGTACTTC. The chain couples TRBV21-1 to TRBJ2-5; the D call TRBD1 from the table was never checked on the DNA. TRBV21-1 is shown as a pseudogene. The CDR3 has 18 amino acids.

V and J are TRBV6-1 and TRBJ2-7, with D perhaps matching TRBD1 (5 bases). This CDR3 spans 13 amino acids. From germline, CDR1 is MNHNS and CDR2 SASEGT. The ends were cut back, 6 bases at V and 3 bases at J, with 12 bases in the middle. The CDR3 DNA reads TGTGCCAGCAGGGAACAGGTCCGCTACGAGCAGTACTTC. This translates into CASREQVRYEQYF.

CDR3 region: CASGQNRVEQYF. In DNA form, the CDR3 reads TGTGCCAGCGGACAAAACAGGGTCGAGCAGTACTTC. The V and J genes are TRBV7-8 and TRBJ2-7; tentatively, D is TRBD1 (6 bases). The V gene lost 8 bases and the J gene lost 6 bases, with 14 bases spanning the gap. This CDR3 spans 12 amino acids. Germline V lookup: CDR1 SGHVS, CDR2 FQNEAQ.

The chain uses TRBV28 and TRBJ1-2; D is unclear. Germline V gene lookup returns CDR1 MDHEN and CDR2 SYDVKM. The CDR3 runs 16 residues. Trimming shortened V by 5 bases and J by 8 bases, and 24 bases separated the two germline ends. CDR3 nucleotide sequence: TGTGCCAGCAGTATGCGCCCCTTCCGCAGACTCCTGGGCTACACCTTC. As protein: CASSMRPFRRLLGYTF.

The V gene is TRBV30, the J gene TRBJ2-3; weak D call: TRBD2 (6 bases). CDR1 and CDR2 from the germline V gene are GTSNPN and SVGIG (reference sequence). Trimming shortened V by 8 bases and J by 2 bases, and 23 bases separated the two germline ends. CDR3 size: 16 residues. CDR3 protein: CATVLSFSGFTDTQYF. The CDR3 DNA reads TGTGCCACCGTACTCTCCTTTAGCGGATTCACAGATACGCAGTATTTT.

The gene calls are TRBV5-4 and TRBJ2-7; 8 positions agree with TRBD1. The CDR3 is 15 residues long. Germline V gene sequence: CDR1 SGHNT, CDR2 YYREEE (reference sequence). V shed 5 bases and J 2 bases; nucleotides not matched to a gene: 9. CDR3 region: CASRPDLTGAYEQYF. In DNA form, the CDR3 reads TGTGCCAGCAGACCTGACCTGACAGGGGCCTACGAGCAGTACTTC.